The 27 T cell receptor beta chains below come from one sample, sequenced in a study of PD-1 blockade in classical Hodgkin lymphoma. Only in-frame clones appear in the TCRdb table, and some are missing; sequencing was by immunoSEQ multiplex PCR. The table shows tens of thousands of clones, with 80% occurring only once. Time point in this sample: cycle 4 day 1 (C4D1), after less than 7 weeks of nivolumab. Brentuximab vedotin exposure varied among the patients, all of whom had relapsed after autologous stem cell transplantation. This material consisted of peripheral blood mononuclear cells (PBMCs), taken before the fourth cycle of nivolumab. The receptors here all came from a human donor with classical Hodgkin lymphoma.

J is TRBJ2-3 and V is TRBV4-1; D possibly corresponds to TRBD2 (5 bases). Germline CDR1 and CDR2: MGHRA and YSYEKL. The ends were cut back, 0 bases at V and 3 bases at J, with 19 bases in the middle. The CDR3 loop spans 18 amino acids. CDR3 amino acids: CASSQEPPPGFYTDTQYF. In DNA form, the CDR3 reads TGCGCCAGCAGCCAAGAACCACCCCCGGGATTTTATACAGATACGCAGTATTTT.

The chain recombines TRBV7-9 with TRBJ1-4; the D is unclear. V shed 3 bases and J shed 5 bases, with 10 bases lying between them. The germline V gene has CDR1 SEHNR and CDR2 FQNEAQ (reference sequence). The CDR3 runs 14 residues. The CDR3 DNA reads TGTGCCAGCAGCTTCGAGGCGAAGAATGAAAAACTGTTTTTT. Protein product: CASSFEAKNEKLFF.

The chain employs TRBV4-2 and TRBJ2-3; D is perhaps TRBD1 (6 bases). CDR1 is LGHNA and CDR2 is YNFKEQ in the germline V gene. This CDR3 has 14 amino acids. Trimming removed 2 bases at V and 5 bases at J, with 11 bases between. CDR3 bases: TGTGCCAGCAGCCAAAACGTCAGGGGAGATACGCAGTATTTT. It translates to CASSQNVRGDTQYF.

The chain links TRBV28 to TRBJ1-5; D not resolved. Germline V lookup: CDR1 MDHEN, CDR2 SYDVKM. V lost 2 bases to trimming and J lost 4 bases, with 12 bases between them. This CDR3 spans 15 amino acids. The CDR3 DNA follows: TGTGCCAGCAGTTTAATTGGCGGACGAAATCAGCCCCAGCATTTT. It specifies CASSLIGGRNQPQHF.

This clone has a single count. The chain carries TRBV6-1 and TRBJ2-7; D is undetermined. Looked up from germline, CDR1 is MNHNS and CDR2 is SASEGT. The CDR3 is 11 residues long. V was shortened by 6 bases and J by 3 bases, with 6 bases between the two germline ends. In nucleotides, the CDR3 is TGTGCCAGCAGCCCGTTCTACGAGCAGTACTTC. Its protein is CASSPFYEQYF.

V usage is TRBV5-1 and J usage is TRBJ2-5; D is uncertain. Germline-derived CDR1 and CDR2 are SGHRS and YFSETQ. Between the trimmed V and J ends, which lost 0 bases and 4 bases, there was a span of 7 bases. There are 13 residues in the CDR3. In DNA, the CDR3 is TGCGCCAGCAGCTTGGATTCGGCAGAGACCCAGTACTTC. As protein: CASSLDSAETQYF.

There are a few counts of this clone. This chain joins TRBV29-1 and TRBJ2-7; TRBD1 matches 7 bases. This CDR3 comprises 15 residues. From germline, CDR1 is SQVTM and CDR2 ANQGSEA. V dropped 1 base and J dropped 4; count of bases not matched to a gene: 10. The CDR3 loop reads CSVEGLTGSRYEQYF. The CDR3 DNA reads as TGCAGCGTTGAAGGCCTGACAGGGTCTAGATACGAGCAGTACTTC.

The CDR3 is CASSLDGQAVLHGYTF. The CDR3, as DNA: TGTGCCAGCAGCTTAGACGGACAGGCGGTTTTACATGGCTACACCTTC. The V gene is TRBV11-2, the J gene TRBJ1-2, with TRBD1 identical over 7 bases. Germline-derived CDR1 and CDR2 are SGHAT and FQNNGV. This CDR3 is 16 amino acids long. With V trimmed by 0 bases and J by 6 bases, 10 bases remained unmatched.

The V and J genes are TRBV9 and TRBJ2-5; D perhaps matches TRBD2 (6 bases). This CDR3 region has 16 residues. CDR1 is SGDLS, CDR2 YYNGEE, per germline. The ends were cut back, 0 bases at V and 5 bases at J, with 17 bases in the middle. The CDR3, as DNA: TGTGCCAGCAGCGTAGGGAGCGGTGTACGGGGGGAGACCCAGTACTTC. It encodes CASSVGSGVRGETQYF. The full variable domain, rest sourced from reference TRBV9 and TRBJ2-5, is DSGVTQTPKHLITATGQRVTLRCSPRSGDLSVYWYQQSLDQGLQFLIQYYNGEERAKGNILERFSAQQFPDLHSELNLSSLELGDSALYFCASSVGSGVRGETQYFGPGTRLLVL.

This clone appeared a few times. The V gene is TRBV18, the J gene TRBJ2-2; 10 bases are a match to TRBD2. Trimming removed 1 base from V and 6 bases from J; junction bases left unmatched: 5. The CDR3 is made up of 16 amino acids. Per germline, CDR1 KGHSH and CDR2 LQKENI. The CDR3 DNA sequence: TGTGCCAGCTCACCACTCCCTAGCGGGAGATCCGGGGAGCTGTTTTTT. It is translated as CASSPLPSGRSGELFF.

The rearrangement uses TRBV28 and TRBJ2-7, with 8 positions matching TRBD1. The CDR3 is made up of 15 amino acids. Germline CDR1 and CDR2: MDHEN and SYDVKM. The trim removed 6 bases at V and 3 bases at J, leaving 10 bases unmatched. The CDR3 protein is CASSNDRGLIYEQYF. The CDR3 region has the DNA TGTGCCAGCAGCAATGACAGGGGACTCATCTACGAGCAGTACTTC.

The chain combines TRBV7-8 with TRBJ1-2; 9 bases are a match to TRBD1. This CDR3 comprises 14 residues. After removal of 4 bases from V and 2 bases from J, the junction contained 2 bases not matched to a gene. Per the germline V gene, CDR1 is SGHVS and CDR2 is FQNEAQ. CDR3 DNA sequence: TGTGCCAGCAGCTCTGGACAGGGGAACTATGGCTACACCTTC. Translation: CASSSGQGNYGYTF.

The chain employs TRBV7-3 and TRBJ1-1; 9 bases line up with TRBD1. The V and J ends lost 5 bases and 1 base, in that order; junction bases with no gene match: 2. Per the germline V gene, CDR1 is SGHTA and CDR2 is FQGTGA. CDR3 size: 14 residues. CDR3 protein: CASSMGQGNTEAFF. The DNA for the CDR3 is TGTGCCAGCAGCATGGGACAGGGGAACACTGAAGCTTTCTTT. Filled out from reference TRBV7-3 and TRBJ1-1, the complete variable domain reads GAGVSQTPSNKVTEKGKYVELRCDPISGHTALYWYRQSLGQGPEFLIYFQGTGAADDSGLPNDRFFAVRPEGSVSTLKIQRTERGDSAVYLCASSMGQGNTEAFFGQGTRLTVV.

This sequence joins TRBV19 and TRBJ1-2, with TRBD1 matching over 7 bases. The V gene's germline CDR1 is LNHDA and CDR2 SQIVND (reference sequence). The CDR3 consists of 15 residues. Losses at the gene ends were 1 base for V and 2 bases for J; bases not matched to a gene: 4. CDR3 region: CASSIAATGNYGYTF. The CDR3, as DNA: TGTGCCAGTAGTATAGCCGCGACAGGGAACTATGGCTACACCTTC.

Only one count was recorded for this clone. The chain couples TRBV6-5 to TRBJ2-7; D is perhaps TRBD1 or TRBD2 (5 bases each). Per germline, CDR1 MNHEY and CDR2 SVGAGI. With 6 bases removed from V and 7 bases from J, the gap between germline ends came to 13 bases. The CDR3 contains 12 residues. CDR3 nucleotides: TGTGCCAGCAGGGGATACGGGGCTGAGCAGTACTTC. Translation: CASRGYGAEQYF.

This clone was recorded a few times. This chain links TRBV19 with TRBJ1-2, with 7 nucleotides matching TRBD1. V shed 3 bases and J 1 base; nucleotides not matched to a gene: 5. The germline V gene encodes CDR1 LNHDA and CDR2 SQIVND (reference sequence). The CDR3 extends over 15 amino acids. The CDR3 nucleotides are TGTGCCAGTAGTATCCGACAGGGCAATAACTATGGCTACACCTTC. Protein sequence: CASSIRQGNNYGYTF.

V is TRBV19 and J is TRBJ2-1, with D perhaps matching TRBD1 or TRBD2 (7 bases each). V lost 7 bases and J 3 bases, leaving 13 bases between the germline ends. Germline lookup yields CDR1 LNHDA and CDR2 SQIVND (reference sequence). This CDR3 is built from 14 residues. As DNA, the CDR3 is TGTGCCAGTAAGGGGGCGGGGGTCTACAATGAGCAGTTCTTC. It specifies CASKGAGVYNEQFF.

This sequence joins TRBV10-3 and TRBJ1-1; 11 bases are shared with TRBD1. With 2 bases clipped from V and 8 bases from J, the junction kept 1 base outside the gene matches. The CDR3 spans 13 residues. Germline V CDR1 and CDR2: ENHRY, SYGVKD. CDR3 amino acids: CAISEGQGAEAFF. The DNA for the CDR3 is TGTGCCATCAGTGAGGGACAGGGGGCAGAAGCTTTCTTT.

This clone was found a few times. J is TRBJ2-7 and V is TRBV10-3, with D hard to call. Trimming removed 2 bases at V and 1 base at J, with 3 bases between. CDR3 size: 12 residues. Per the germline V gene, CDR1 is ENHRY and CDR2 is SYGVKD. CDR3 DNA sequence: TGTGCCATCAGTGAGACGTCCTACGAGCAGTACTTC. This gives the protein CAISETSYEQYF.

The V call is TRBV13, the J call TRBJ2-7; D assignment may be TRBD1 or TRBD2 (5 bases each). The CDR3 sequence is 14 residues long. V gave up 0 bases and J gave up 6 bases, with 12 bases separating them. Germline lookup yields CDR1 PRHDT and CDR2 FYEKMQ (reference sequence). In DNA, the CDR3 is TGTGCCAGCAGCTTAGGGTCCGGGGCTGGCGAGCAGTACTTC. Translated, it gives CASSLGSGAGEQYF.

CDR3: CASSLEGGGREQFF. DNA of the CDR3: TGTGCCAGCAGCTTAGAAGGAGGGGGCCGTGAGCAGTTCTTC. This chain uses TRBV7-9 with TRBJ2-1; perhaps TRBD1 as D (7 bases). V shed 1 base and J shed 9 bases, with 13 bases lying between them. This CDR3 region has 14 residues. From germline, CDR1 is SEHNR and CDR2 FQNEAQ (reference sequence).

This clone was seen only a few times. In DNA form, the CDR3 reads TGTGCCTGGTCAGAAGGGACATTAACCGGGGAGCTGTTTTTT. Translated, it gives CAWSEGTLTGELFF. J is TRBJ2-2 and V is TRBV30, with a tentative D call TRBD1 (6 bases). Germline V gives CDR1 GTSNPN, CDR2 SVGIG (reference sequence). Trimming took 5 bases from V and 5 from J, leaving 15 bases between them. The CDR3 is 14 residues long. Supplemented by reference TRBV30 and TRBJ2-2, the full variable domain reads SQTIHQWPATLVQPVGSPLSLECTVEGTSNPNLYWYRQAAGRGLQLLFYSVGIGQISSEVPQNLSASRPQDRQFILSSKKLLLSDSGFYLCAWSEGTLTGELFFGEGSRLTVL.

The rearrangement joins TRBV7-2 to TRBJ1-5; unclear D gene. Trimming stripped 5 bases from V and 7 bases from J, with 6 bases between. The CDR3 has 11 residues. The germline V gene has CDR1 SGHTA and CDR2 FQGNSA. CDR3 protein: CASSRGQPQHF. The DNA for the CDR3 is TGTGCCAGCAGCCGTGGACAGCCCCAGCATTTT. The whole variable domain, remainder taken from reference TRBV7-2 and TRBJ1-5, is GAGVSQSPSNKVTEKGKDVELRCDPISGHTALYWYRQSLGQGLEFLIYFQGNSAPDKSGLPSDRFSAERTGGSVSTLTIQRTQQEDSAVYLCASSRGQPQHFGDGTRLSIL.

The rearrangement uses TRBV7-9 and TRBJ1-2; D gene unclear. This CDR3 is 13 amino acids long. Trimming pared 1 base from V and 4 bases from J, leaving 7 bases between. The germline gives CDR1 SEHNR, CDR2 FQNEAQ (reference sequence). The chain's CDR3 is CASSLERTYGYTF. The CDR3 nucleotides read TGTGCCAGCAGCTTAGAGCGGACCTATGGCTACACCTTC.

The chain is built from TRBV6-5 and TRBJ2-3; the D gene is possibly TRBD2 (6 bases). Germline CDR1 and CDR2: MNHEY and SVGAGI. The CDR3 has 14 amino acids. Trimming removed 6 bases at V and 2 bases at J, with 12 bases between. The CDR3 is CASSPGVTTDTQYF. The CDR3 DNA sequence: TGTGCCAGCAGCCCGGGGGTTACCACAGATACGCAGTATTTT.

For this clone: At one end, the junction sequence differs from germline, possibly due to a read error. The gene calls are TRBV5-1 and TRBJ1-1; TRBD1 might be the D (5 bases). Per the germline V gene, CDR1 is SGHRS and CDR2 is YFSETQ. The CDR3 spans 13 residues. The CDR3 region is CASKVGEGTEAFF. CDR3 in DNA: TGCGCAAGCAAAGTGGGGGAGGGCACTGAAGCTTTCTTT.

V is TRBV6-1 and J is TRBJ2-4; 7 bases are shared with TRBD2. This CDR3 is 16 amino acids long. With 6 bases clipped from V and 2 bases from J, the junction kept 10 bases outside the gene matches. CDR1 and CDR2 (germline): MNHNS, SASEGT. The CDR3 DNA reads as TGTGCCAGCAGCGAACGTTGGGAGGGGCCCAAAAACATTCAGTACTTC. It specifies CASSERWEGPKNIQYF.